This entry features one T cell receptor (beta chain) sequence. Antigen unknown. This specimen belongs to a study of CD4 T cells in relation to SARS-CoV-2 and coronaviruses. Findings of the study overall: Crossreactivity was assessed only for spike protein, not other viral proteins. About 65% of donors had memory CD4+ clonotypes crossrecognizing SARS-CoV-2 and common cold coronavirus spike.

Per the germline V gene, CDR1 is ENHRY and CDR2 is SYGVKD. Trimming removed 9 bases from V and 2 bases from J; junction bases left unmatched: 9. This CDR3 has 15 amino acids. Before the COVID-19 pandemic, during about 2010-2018, CD4+ T cells were taken from unexposed donors. The cells were cultured for about 10 days before CD4+ T cells were isolated. Unexposed-donor CD4+ T cells were probed with SARS-CoV-2 S/N and four cold-coronavirus spikes, cells permitting. Using immunoSEQ multiplex PCR, the repertoire was profiled, and TCRdb retains in-frame clones only, with some absent. The table shows over 25,000 clones, with around three quarters occurring only once.

This sequence originates from a human donor in good health. Sequencing was done on a sample of CD4+ T cells from PBMCs, cultured in vitro. V is TRBV10-3 and J is TRBJ2-1, with 8 bases matching TRBD1. The CDR3 loop is CAISLRGPTYNEQFF. The CDR3, as DNA: TGTGCCATAAGTCTCAGGGGGCCAACCTACAATGAGCAGTTCTTC.